Presented here are 6 T cell receptor beta chains from one specimen sequenced in a study of shared clonotypes between healthy human individuals (dated by TCRdb to about 2020). The receptor library was made with the immunoSEQ multiplex PCR assay. TCRdb retrieved this table from immuneACCESS and kept in-frame rearrangements only. Not all clones are present; in checked studies, unresolved V genes account for under half, and no reason is known for the remainder. A total of hundreds of thousands of clones appear in this sample, about 74% of them only once. The ten largest clones represent around 1.6% of the sample. The sample taken for sequencing was memory CD4+ T cells sorted from blood. The intended sense of this specimen's cell subset or site label: CD45RA-negative fraction. The receptors originated from a woman between 25 and 40 years old in good health.

On this clone: The sample holds other DNA sequences that translate to the same CDR3. The chain employs TRBV7-3 and TRBJ2-3, with D possibly called TRBD1 or TRBD2 (7 bases each). V lost 4 bases and J lost 1, with 15 bases in between. The CDR3 totals 16 residues. Per the germline V gene, CDR1 is SGHTA and CDR2 is FQGTGA. The CDR3 DNA reads TGTGCCAGCAGCTACAGGGGCGGGAGCGGCACAGATACGCAGTATTTT. Protein sequence: CASSYRGGSGTDTQYF.

A remark on this clone: This specimen includes other DNA sequences encoding the same CDR3. The chain combines TRBV5-1 with TRBJ2-1; 7 bases are shared with TRBD2. From germline, CDR1 is SGHRS and CDR2 YFSETQ. Trimming removed 0 bases from V and 8 bases from J; junction bases left unmatched: 5. The CDR3 spans 14 residues. The DNA for the CDR3 is TGCGCCAGCAGCTTGGGGACTAGTGGGCATGAGCAGTTCTTC. The encoded protein is CASSLGTSGHEQFF. The full variable domain, in which reference TRBV5-1 and TRBJ2-1 provide the parts outside the CDR3, is KAGVTQTPRYLIKTRGQQVTLSCSPISGHRSVSWYQQTPGQGLQFLFEYFSETQRNKGNFPGRFSGRQFSNSRSEMNVSTLELGDSALYLCASSLGTSGHEQFFGPGTRLTVL.

The J gene is TRBJ2-5, the V gene TRBV6-5; the match to TRBD1 covers 7 bases. The DNA matches TRBJ2-7 better at its end, which makes the J call doubtful. CDR3 length equals 14 residues. From germline, CDR1 is MNHEY and CDR2 SVGAGI. The CDR3 is CASSLYPTGLEQYF. Written as DNA, the CDR3 is TGTGCCAGCAGCCTATATCCGACAGGGCTCGAGCAGTACTTC.

The chain couples TRBV18 to TRBJ2-3; D possibly corresponds to TRBD1 (5 bases). Germline V CDR1 and CDR2: KGHSH, LQKENI. The germline V and J ends were trimmed by 6 bases and 5 bases, with 12 bases remaining between them. This CDR3 contains 13 residues. DNA of the CDR3: TGTGCCAGCTCCATGGCCCAGGGAGATACGCAGTATTTT. Protein: CASSMAQGDTQYF.

The chain links TRBV5-1 to TRBJ1-2; the D gene is possibly TRBD1 (5 bases). V was trimmed by 0 bases and J by 5 bases, leaving 14 bases between them. This CDR3 has 15 amino acids. Germline-derived CDR1 and CDR2 are SGHRS and YFSETQ. CDR3 protein: CASSLGAGLEYGYTF. In nucleotides, the CDR3 is TGCGCCAGCAGCTTGGGGGCAGGGCTGGAATATGGCTACACCTTC.

The CDR3 DNA reads TGCGCCAGCAGCTTGGAGGGACAGCCTAATTCACCCCTCCACTTT. Encoded protein: CASSLEGQPNSPLHF. The chain employs TRBV5-1 and TRBJ1-6; 7 bases match TRBD1. Germline CDR1 SGHRS, CDR2 YFSETQ. This CDR3 spans 15 amino acids. J was trimmed by 6 bases and V by 0 bases; bases with no gene match: 3.